This T cell receptor beta chain was documented in a study of blood T cell repertoires in COVID-19. Study context: PBMCs, B-cell-depleted T cells, or T cells were the source of the cDNA or gDNA that made up the material.

With 7 bases removed from V and 4 bases from J, the gap between germline ends came to 13 bases. This CDR3 comprises 13 residues. Germline V gene lookup returns CDR1 MNHEY and CDR2 SVGAGI. Assay: immunoSEQ multiplex PCR; the TCRdb copy retains only in-frame clones and omits some. The sample consists of about 46,000 clones, about 86% of them appearing once. V and J are TRBV6-5 and TRBJ1-1; D may be TRBD1 (6 bases). The source material was peripheral blood. The receptor was derived from a woman over 75 with acute or convalescent COVID-19. For the CDR3, the DNA is TGTGCCAGCATCAGGGGAGGGTTCACTGAAGCTTTCTTT. Residues: CASIRGGFTEAFF.